Detailed here is one T cell receptor beta chain. No antigen is known for it. Primers included in the PCR were 60 Vbeta and 13 Jbeta primers. Some clones are missing from TCRdb's copy, which holds only in-frame ones; the method was immunoSEQ multiplex PCR. The repertoire includes 300,000 or so clones, roughly 86% of them detected once, and more than 1.5% sits in the top ten. The sample is drawn from a study of cytomegalovirus exposure and HLA in healthy donors. Study observations and caveats: Sequence variants that were highly shared formed a cluster that was likely a sequencing artifact. A few CMV-associated chains were confirmed in vitro to be specific for CMV antigens. Indistinguishability led to the exclusion of some V segments, TRBV6-2 and TRBV6-3 included.

The CDR3 consists of 16 residues. Trimming pared 10 bases from V and 8 bases from J, leaving 27 bases between. Germline-derived CDR1 and CDR2 are PRHDT and FYEKMQ (reference sequence). This sequence was found in a woman aged 40 to 50 in good health and CMV-seropositive. The chain recombines TRBV13 with TRBJ1-3, with D possibly being TRBD1 (5 bases). What was sequenced was PBMCs. This CDR3 reads CATGGGEGRDRDTIYF. The CDR3 region has the DNA TGTGCCACCGGGGGTGGTGAGGGCCGTGACCGGGACACCATATATTTT.